This entry describes one T cell receptor beta chain. Its cognate antigen is unknown. CDR1 and CDR2 (germline): SNHLY, FYNNEI. Losses at the gene ends were 8 bases for V and 0 bases for J; bases not matched to a gene: 8. This CDR3 comprises 15 residues. Authors' analysis steps: There were no quality scores in the junction-only immunoSEQ sequences, so filtering differed. Assay: immunoSEQ multiplex PCR; the TCRdb copy retains only in-frame clones and omits some. Clonal size and the V and J genes are those of that table, whereas D and trimming came from the DNA. The repertoire has roughly 1,500,000 clones, approximately 98.5% of them found once; the top ten carry around 0.38%. This sample is part of a study of shared clonotypes between healthy human individuals. Study background: Two women and three men aged 18 to 49 made up the donors. Study results and limitations: The represented genetic and exposure-history diversity was limited by the small number of donors.

The clonotype originates from a man aged 25-45 years in good health. The chain joins TRBV2 to TRBJ2-3, with 7 nucleotides matching TRBD2. Sequencing used naive CD4+ T cells sorted from blood. Sample subset: CD45RA+ positively selected. The chain's CDR3 is CASSVAGASTDTQYF. CDR3 sequence (DNA): TGTGCCAGCTCCGTGGCGGGAGCAAGCACAGATACGCAGTATTTT.